One sample yielded the 28 T cell receptor beta chains listed below, sequenced in a study of blood T cell repertoires in COVID-19 (dated by TCRdb to about 2020). Library preparation employed the immunoSEQ multiplex PCR assay. Here the immuneACCESS table is served through TCRdb, limited to in-frame sequences with V and J called. Missing clones are a known gap in these copies; in checked studies unresolved V genes cover under half, and the rest lacks a known reason. Counted in this sample were about 200,000 clones; approximately 85% of them appeared once. About 6% of the sample is taken by the ten largest. The sequenced sample consisted of PBMCs or T cells enriched from blood (not recorded which). Receptor source: a man in his forties with acute COVID-19.

The chain's CDR3 is CASSLEAGLATEAFF. Here the CDR3 DNA reads TGTGCCAGCAGCTTAGAGGCAGGGCTGGCCACTGAAGCTTTCTTT. The rearrangement joins TRBV7-9 to TRBJ1-1; D is perhaps TRBD1 (5 bases). In germline, CDR1 is SEHNR, CDR2 FQNEAQ (reference sequence). The CDR3 has 15 residues. V lost 1 base, J lost 4 bases, and 13 bases lay in between.

This rearrangement joins TRBV7-2 to TRBJ2-7; the match to TRBD2 covers 8 bases. The germline V gene has CDR1 SGHTA and CDR2 FQGNSA. V shed 3 bases and J 2 bases; nucleotides not matched to a gene: 3. The CDR3 runs to 14 residues. As DNA, the CDR3 is TGTGCCAGCAGCTTCGGGCGGGGGGCCTACGAGCAGTACTTC. Its translation is CASSFGRGAYEQYF.

This rearrangement joins TRBV11-3 to TRBJ2-1; D is perhaps TRBD2 (6 bases). The V gene lost 2 bases and the J gene lost 7 bases, with 12 bases spanning the gap. This CDR3 comprises 14 residues. Per the germline V gene, CDR1 is SGHNT and CDR2 is YENEEA. The DNA of the CDR3 is TGTGCCAGCAGCTTAACCGGGAGAATAAATGAGCAGTTCTTC. As protein: CASSLTGRINEQFF.

The chain recombines TRBV11-2 with TRBJ2-7, with 8 bases identical to TRBD1. This CDR3 contains 15 residues. V dropped 2 bases and J dropped 6; count of bases not matched to a gene: 9. The germline V gene has CDR1 SGHAT and CDR2 FQNNGV. CDR3: CASSLLAGGLFEQYF. Here the CDR3 DNA reads TGTGCCAGCAGCTTACTGGCAGGGGGCCTCTTCGAGCAGTACTTC.

V gene TRBV29-1 combines with J gene TRBJ2-3, with a tentative D call TRBD2 (5 bases). Germline V lookup: CDR1 SQVTM, CDR2 ANQGSEA. The V gene lost 4 bases and the J gene lost 4 bases, with 9 bases spanning the gap. This CDR3 is built from 12 residues. CDR3 amino acids: CSVASSSDTQYF. CDR3 bases: TGCAGCGTTGCTTCTAGCTCAGATACGCAGTATTTT.

This clone was seen a single time. V gene TRBV3-1 (or the pseudogene TRBV3-2) combines with J gene TRBJ2-7; 10 positions agree with TRBD1. The V and J ends lost 1 base and 4 bases, in that order; junction bases with no gene match: 4. From germline, CDR1 is LGHDT and CDR2 YNNKEL (reference sequence). This CDR3 region has 15 residues. The CDR3 spells CASSQGPGQGYEQYF. The CDR3 nucleotides read TGTGCCAGCAGCCAAGGGCCGGGACAGGGGTACGAGCAGTACTTC.

This clone occurred once. Other nucleotide sequences from this sample produce the same CDR3. V gene TRBV19 combines with J gene TRBJ2-2; the D is unclear. The ends were cut back, 8 bases at V and 1 base at J, with 8 bases in the middle. The CDR3 spans 13 residues. Looked up from germline, CDR1 is LNHDA and CDR2 is SQIVND (reference sequence). CDR3 nucleotides: TGTGCCAGTCAGGTCGGGAACACCGGGGAGCTGTTTTTT. This sequence encodes CASQVGNTGELFF.

This chain links TRBV28 with TRBJ1-5; D perhaps matches TRBD1 (6 bases). Germline lookup yields CDR1 MDHEN and CDR2 SYDVKM. CDR3 length equals 16 residues. Trimming stripped 4 bases from V and 9 bases from J, with 22 bases between. The CDR3 region is CASSSQGQGPAAPQHF. The CDR3 region has the DNA TGTGCCAGCAGTTCCCAGGGGCAGGGGCCCGCTGCGCCCCAGCATTTT.

This chain connects TRBV5-5 to TRBJ2-7; D is uncertain. V dropped 4 bases and J dropped 6 bases, with 20 bases sitting between them. This CDR3 has 15 amino acids. Germline CDR1 SGHKS, CDR2 YYEKEE (reference sequence). The CDR3 DNA reads as TGTGCCAGCAGCCTCCGACTCCACCGCGAGGCCGAGCAGTACTTC. Translation gives CASSLRLHREAEQYF.

The chain couples TRBV10-3 to TRBJ2-7; 14 bases fit TRBD2. V gave up 8 bases and J gave up 2 bases; unmatched junction bases: 5. This CDR3 region has 15 residues. Germline V gene data show CDR1 as ENHRY and CDR2 as SYGVKD. The CDR3 region is CAIGGGLAGAYEQYF. For the CDR3, the DNA is TGTGCCATCGGGGGGGGACTAGCGGGAGCCTACGAGCAGTACTTC.

The chain links TRBV28 to TRBJ1-2; 8 nucleotides agree with TRBD1. V trimming: 7 bases; J trimming: 1 base; junction bases outside the gene matches: 8. Per the germline V gene, CDR1 is MDHEN and CDR2 is SYDVKM. The CDR3 extends over 15 amino acids. The CDR3 bases are TGTGCCAGCACCGAGACAGGGGTTGGTAACTATGGCTACACCTTC. Its protein is CASTETGVGNYGYTF.

The chain links TRBV7-8 to TRBJ2-1; 12 bases map to TRBD2. Germline V gives CDR1 SGHVS, CDR2 FQNEAQ. CDR3 length equals 16 residues. Unmatched junction bases numbered 10, after V lost 5 bases and J lost 8 bases. In DNA form, the CDR3 reads TGTGCCAGCAGCCCAACGCGACTAGCGGGAGTATATGAGCAGTTCTTC. As protein: CASSPTRLAGVYEQFF. Supplemented by reference TRBV7-8 and TRBJ2-1, the full variable domain reads GAGVSQSPRYKVAKRGQDVALRCDPISGHVSLFWYQQALGQGPEFLTYFQNEAQLDKSGLPSDRFFAERPEGSVSTLKIQRTQQEDSAVYLCASSPTRLAGVYEQFFGPGTRLTVL.

In this sample, this clone turned up once. The chain uses TRBV2 and TRBJ2-2, with 7 bases fitting TRBD2. The CDR3 runs to 15 residues. Trimming at V came to 6 bases and at J to 6 bases, leaving 10 bases not matched to a gene. Per germline, CDR1 SNHLY and CDR2 FYNNEI. In DNA, the CDR3 is TGTGCCAGCAGAGCCGCCCCGGGAGGTTCCGGGGAGCTGTTTTTT. Translation: CASRAAPGGSGELFF.

The CDR3 bases are TGTGCCAGTAGTATGTCAGGGAACCATCAGCCCCAGCATTTT. It encodes CASSMSGNHQPQHF. V is TRBV19 and J is TRBJ1-5, with a possible D match to TRBD1 (5 bases). Germline V CDR1 and CDR2: LNHDA, SQIVND (reference sequence). The CDR3 sequence is 14 residues long. V lost 3 bases to trimming and J lost 5 bases, with 11 bases between them.

The chain joins TRBV9 to TRBJ2-7; the match to TRBD1 covers 7 bases. V lost 2 bases and J lost 7; bases outside the gene matches: 12. CDR1 is SGDLS and CDR2 is YYNGEE in the germline V gene. The CDR3 spans 15 residues. The CDR3 sequence is CASSVRDSSGLEQYF. CDR3 nucleotide sequence: TGTGCCAGCAGCGTCCGGGACAGTAGTGGTCTTGAGCAGTACTTC.

The chain combines TRBV6-2 or TRBV6-3 with TRBJ2-5; 10 nucleotides line up with TRBD2. V dropped 2 bases and J dropped 5; count of bases not matched to a gene: 8. The length of the CDR3 is 16 residues. The germline CDR1 and CDR2 sequences are MNHEY and SVGEGT. CDR3 residues: CASSYGIAGGSETQYF. The CDR3 DNA sequence: TGTGCCAGCAGTTACGGTATAGCGGGAGGTTCGGAGACCCAGTACTTC.

To note about this clone: One junction end disagrees with the germline gene, perhaps due to a read error. Written as DNA, the CDR3 is TGTGCCAGCAGGGAAGGGGGGCGGACTGAAGCTTTCTTT. This encodes CASREGGRTEAFF. The chain employs TRBV6-1 and TRBJ1-1; D perhaps matches TRBD1 (6 bases). CDR3 length: 13 amino acids. The germline V gene encodes CDR1 MNHNS and CDR2 SASEGT.

This rearrangement joins TRBV7-3 to TRBJ2-7; no firm D call. The CDR3 runs 13 residues. Trimming removed 5 bases at V and 7 bases at J, with 15 bases between. Germline lookup yields CDR1 SGHTA and CDR2 FQGTGA. The CDR3 loop reads CASSPDTTREQYF. Here the CDR3 DNA reads TGTGCCAGCAGCCCAGATACTACGAGGGAGCAGTACTTC.

The chain couples TRBV30 to TRBJ2-1; D not resolved. CDR1 GTSNPN and CDR2 SVGIG come from the germline V gene (reference sequence). This CDR3 has 15 amino acids. Trimming cost V 2 bases and J 0 bases, with 11 bases left between them. CDR3 protein: CAWSSNSHSYNEQFF. CDR3 in DNA: TGTGCCTGGAGTAGTAACTCCCACTCCTACAATGAGCAGTTCTTC.

The CDR3, as DNA: TGTGCCACCAGCAGAGACGTCGAGGTTCGGACCGGGGAGCTGTTTTTT. Its protein is CATSRDVEVRTGELFF. This chain uses TRBV15 with TRBJ2-2; no clear D. Trimming removed 0 bases at V and 5 bases at J, with 13 bases between. The CDR3 runs to 16 residues. In germline, CDR1 is LNHNV, CDR2 YYDKDF (reference sequence).

V usage is TRBV3-1 (or the pseudogene TRBV3-2) and J usage is TRBJ2-3; D is possibly TRBD2 (5 bases). This CDR3 has 11 amino acids. Germline loops: CDR1 LGHDT, CDR2 YNNKEL (reference sequence). Trimming removed 5 bases at V and 6 bases at J, with 6 bases between. CDR3 protein: CASSLADTQYF. The CDR3 bases are TGTGCCAGCAGCTTAGCGGATACGCAGTATTTT.

The V call is TRBV28, the J call TRBJ1-4; 8 bases align to TRBD1. The CDR3 is 15 amino acids. The germline gives CDR1 MDHEN, CDR2 SYDVKM. Germline trimming cut 3 bases from V and 7 bases from J; bases unmatched to any gene: 7. CDR3 in amino acids: CASSFGLGQAEKLFF. For the CDR3, the DNA is TGTGCCAGCAGTTTTGGACTGGGACAGGCTGAAAAACTGTTTTTT. Complete variable domain (other parts from reference TRBV28 and TRBJ1-4): DVKVTQSSRYLVKRTGEKVFLECVQDMDHENMFWYRQDPGLGLRLIYFSYDVKMKEKGDIPEGYSVSREKKERFSLILESASTNQTSMYLCASSFGLGQAEKLFFGSGTQLSVL.

The rearrangement uses TRBV28 and TRBJ1-2, with TRBD1 identical over 9 bases. CDR3 length equals 15 residues. Unmatched junction bases numbered 14, after V lost 7 bases and J lost 8 bases. Germline assignment: CDR1 MDHEN and CDR2 SYDVKM. CDR3 amino acids: CASTGPGGTGHGYTF. The CDR3 DNA is TGTGCCAGCACCGGCCCCGGCGGGACAGGGCACGGCTACACCTTC.

The chain is built from TRBV7-9 and TRBJ1-5; D unresolved. Deletions cut 3 bases from V and 7 bases from J, with 7 bases between. CDR3 length: 12 residues. CDR1 is SEHNR and CDR2 is FQNEAQ in the germline V gene (reference sequence). CDR3 sequence (DNA): TGTGCCAGCAGCTTTTTATTCCAGCCCCAGCATTTT. Protein sequence: CASSFLFQPQHF.

V and J are TRBV10-3 and TRBJ1-1; D remains unclear. With 3 bases removed from V and 5 bases from J, the gap between germline ends came to 7 bases. CDR1 is ENHRY, CDR2 SYGVKD, per germline. The CDR3 consists of 12 residues. DNA of the CDR3: TGTGCCATCAGTGAAGCGTTGACTGAAGCTTTCTTT. This codes for CAISEALTEAFF.

CDR3 amino acids: CASSSHLAGEANEQFF. For the CDR3, the DNA is TGTGCCAGCAGCTCCCATTTAGCGGGAGAAGCTAATGAGCAGTTCTTC. This rearrangement joins TRBV7-6 to TRBJ2-1, with 9 bases identical to TRBD2. The CDR3 is 16 residues long. The J segment lost 7 bases and the V segment lost 4 bases, leaving 11 bases of the junction unmatched. In germline, CDR1 is SGHVS, CDR2 FNYEAQ. Based on the CDR3 plus reference TRBV7-6 and TRBJ2-1, the full variable domain is GAGVSQSPRYKVTKRGQDVALRCDPISGHVSLYWYRQALGQGPEFLTYFNYEAQQDKSGLPNDRFSAERPEGSISTLTIQRTEQRDSAMYRCASSSHLAGEANEQFFGPGTRLTVL.

This chain joins TRBV9 and TRBJ2-1, with 8 bases that match TRBD1. V lost 3 bases to trimming and J lost 8 bases; unmatched junction nucleotides: 10. Germline CDR1 SGDLS, CDR2 YYNGEE. This CDR3 is built from 15 residues. As DNA, the CDR3 is TGTGCCAGCAGCGCCGGGACAGGTGCCTTGCATGAGCAGTTCTTC. Translation: CASSAGTGALHEQFF.

This rearrangement joins TRBV5-4 to TRBJ2-2; D remains ambiguous. Looked up from germline, CDR1 is SGHNT and CDR2 is YYREEE (reference sequence). V lost 2 bases and J lost 0, with 8 bases in between. The CDR3 is made up of 15 amino acids. The CDR3 nucleotides read TGTGCCAGCAGCTTAGACACATCGAACACCGGGGAGCTGTTTTTT. The encoded protein is CASSLDTSNTGELFF.